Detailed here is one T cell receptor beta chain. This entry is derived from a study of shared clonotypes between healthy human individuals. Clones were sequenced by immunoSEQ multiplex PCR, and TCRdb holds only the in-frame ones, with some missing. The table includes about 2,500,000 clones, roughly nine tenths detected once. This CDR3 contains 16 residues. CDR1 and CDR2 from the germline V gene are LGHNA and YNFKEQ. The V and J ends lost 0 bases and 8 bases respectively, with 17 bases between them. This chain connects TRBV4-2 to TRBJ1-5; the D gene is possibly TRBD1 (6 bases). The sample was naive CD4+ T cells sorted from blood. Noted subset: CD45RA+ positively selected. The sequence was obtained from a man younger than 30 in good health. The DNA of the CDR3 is TGTGCCAGCAGCCAAGATTCGGACAGCCCATGGGAGCCCCAGCATTTT. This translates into CASSQDSDSPWEPQHF.